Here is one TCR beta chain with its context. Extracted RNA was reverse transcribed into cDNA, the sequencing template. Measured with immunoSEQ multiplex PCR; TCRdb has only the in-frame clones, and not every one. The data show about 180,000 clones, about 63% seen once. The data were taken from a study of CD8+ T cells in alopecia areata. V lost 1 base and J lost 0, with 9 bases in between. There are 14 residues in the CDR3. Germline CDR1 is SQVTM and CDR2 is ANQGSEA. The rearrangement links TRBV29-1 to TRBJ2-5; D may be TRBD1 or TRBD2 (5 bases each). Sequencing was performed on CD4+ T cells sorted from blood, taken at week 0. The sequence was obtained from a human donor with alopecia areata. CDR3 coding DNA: TGCAGCGTTGAAGTAGGGGAGTACCAAGAGACCCAGTACTTC. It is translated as CSVEVGEYQETQYF. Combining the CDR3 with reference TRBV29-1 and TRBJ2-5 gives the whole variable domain SAVISQKPSRDICQRGTSLTIQCQVDSQVTMMFWYRQQPGQSLTLIATANQGSEATYESGFVIDKFPISRPNLTFSTLTVSNMSPEDSSIYLCSVEVGEYQETQYFGPGTRLLVL.